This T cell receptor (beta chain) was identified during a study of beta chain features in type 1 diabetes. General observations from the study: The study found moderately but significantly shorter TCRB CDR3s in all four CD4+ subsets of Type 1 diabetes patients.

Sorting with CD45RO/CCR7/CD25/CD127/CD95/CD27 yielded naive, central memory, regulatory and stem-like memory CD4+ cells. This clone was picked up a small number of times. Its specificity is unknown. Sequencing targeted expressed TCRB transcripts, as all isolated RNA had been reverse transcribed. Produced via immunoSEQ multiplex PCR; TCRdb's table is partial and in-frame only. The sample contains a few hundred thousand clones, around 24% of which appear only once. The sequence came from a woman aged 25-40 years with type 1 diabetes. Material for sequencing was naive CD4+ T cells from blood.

CDR3 DNA: TGCAGCGTTGGGGACAGGGCCTACGAGCAGTACTTC. This gives the protein CSVGDRAYEQYF. The chain links TRBV29-1 to TRBJ2-7, with TRBD1 identical over 9 bases. The CDR3 is made up of 12 amino acids. From germline, CDR1 is SQVTM and CDR2 ANQGSEA. J was trimmed by 2 bases and V by 4 bases; bases with no gene match: 0.